These 20 T cell receptor beta chains were all obtained from the same sample, sequenced in a study of blood T cell repertoires in COVID-19. Produced via immunoSEQ multiplex PCR; TCRdb's table is partial and in-frame only. The data hold some 130,000 clones, with over 75% observed a single time. Sequenced sample: peripheral blood. These receptor sequences come from a human donor in a cohort sampled during active COVID-19.

The chain uses TRBV29-1 and TRBJ2-5; 12 bases fit TRBD1. There are 14 residues in the CDR3. V lost 4 bases to trimming and J lost 7 bases; unmatched junction nucleotides: 7. Looked up from germline, CDR1 is SQVTM and CDR2 is ANQGSEA. As DNA, the CDR3 is TGCAGCGTTGGAGGGACAGGGGGCGTTGGGACCCAGTACTTC. As protein: CSVGGTGGVGTQYF.

This chain joins TRBV7-2 and TRBJ2-3; 16 bases agree with TRBD2. Germline V lookup: CDR1 SGHTA, CDR2 FQGNSA. The trim removed 6 bases at V and 0 bases at J, leaving 9 bases unmatched. The CDR3 is 19 amino acids. The CDR3 DNA sequence: TGTGCCAGCAGTTTGAACCCGGGACTAGCGGGGGGGAGCACAGATACGCAGTATTTT. This encodes CASSLNPGLAGGSTDTQYF. Full variable domain (outside the CDR3, taken from reference TRBV7-2 and TRBJ2-3): GAGVSQSPSNKVTEKGKDVELRCDPISGHTALYWYRQSLGQGLEFLIYFQGNSAPDKSGLPSDRFSAERTGGSVSTLTIQRTQQEDSAVYLCASSLNPGLAGGSTDTQYFGPGTRLTVL.

The genes are TRBV2 and TRBJ2-1, with D tentatively TRBD2 (5 bases). Germline values: CDR1 SNHLY, CDR2 FYNNEI. The ends were cut back, 2 bases at V and 9 bases at J, with 17 bases in the middle. CDR3 length: 15 residues. The CDR3 sequence is CASSETGIPLGEQFF. CDR3 coding DNA: TGTGCCAGCAGTGAAACGGGGATCCCCTTGGGTGAGCAGTTCTTC.

This clone appeared a few times. The V call is TRBV10-3, the J call TRBJ1-6, with TRBD1 identical over 7 bases. V shed 2 bases, J shed 7 bases, and the junction held 5 bases outside the gene matches. This CDR3 has 15 amino acids. Germline assignment: CDR1 ENHRY and CDR2 SYGVKD. CDR3 nucleotide sequence: TGTGCCATCAGTGAGGGGACAGCGGAAAATTCACCCCTCCACTTT. Translation: CAISEGTAENSPLHF.

This chain connects TRBV5-6 to TRBJ1-5, with a possible D match to TRBD1 (5 bases). The CDR3 covers 15 residues. Germline V gives CDR1 SGHDT, CDR2 YYEEEE. With 0 bases removed from V and 7 bases from J, the gap between germline ends came to 14 bases. CDR3 region: CASSLAGGLGQPQHF. CDR3 DNA sequence: TGTGCCAGCAGCTTGGCCGGGGGGTTAGGCCAGCCCCAGCATTTT.

DNA for the CDR3: TGCGCCAGCAGCCAAGACCCACTACGATCAGGGGAGCTGTTTTTT. This codes for CASSQDPLRSGELFF. The chain carries TRBV4-1 and TRBJ2-2; D is ambiguous. This CDR3 is 15 amino acids long. Between the trimmed V and J ends, which lost 0 bases and 8 bases, there was a span of 13 bases. Germline loops: CDR1 MGHRA, CDR2 YSYEKL.

DNA for the CDR3: TGTGCCAGCAGCTCGCCCCGAGGGGGCTATGTGACTGAAGCTTTCTTT. It is translated as CASSSPRGGYVTEAFF. The rearrangement links TRBV7-9 to TRBJ1-1; TRBD1 matches 7 bases. This CDR3 has 16 residues. Trimming took 4 bases from V and 5 from J; bases not matched to a gene: 13. Germline V CDR1 and CDR2: SEHNR, FQNEAQ (reference sequence).

This rearrangement joins TRBV18 to TRBJ2-1; D is possibly TRBD2 (5 bases). Germline CDR1 and CDR2: KGHSH and LQKENI. The CDR3 covers 12 residues. Trimming stripped 0 bases from V and 8 bases from J, with 5 bases between. The DNA for the CDR3 is TGTGCCAGCTCACCACCGGGAGATGAGCAGTTCTTC. Translated: CASSPPGDEQFF.

The chain uses TRBV5-4 and TRBJ1-1; TRBD1 matches at 8 bases. CDR3 size: 14 residues. CDR1 SGHNT and CDR2 YYREEE come from the germline V gene (reference sequence). V trimming: 4 bases; J trimming: 5 bases; junction bases outside the gene matches: 7. The CDR3 reads CASSLRQGLTEAFF. Written as DNA, the CDR3 is TGTGCCAGCAGCCTCCGACAGGGGTTGACTGAAGCTTTCTTT.

This clone was seen just once. J is TRBJ1-5 and V is TRBV3-1 (or the pseudogene TRBV3-2); TRBD1 aligns across 8 bases. This CDR3 is 18 amino acids long. J was trimmed by 4 bases and V by 1 base; bases with no gene match: 12. Germline V CDR1 and CDR2: LGHDT, YNNKEL (reference sequence). The CDR3 here is CASSQGPHMTGVNQPQHF. For the CDR3, the DNA is TGTGCCAGCAGCCAAGGGCCCCATATGACAGGGGTGAATCAGCCCCAGCATTTT.

This chain connects TRBV27 to TRBJ1-5; D uncertain. This CDR3 spans 14 amino acids. Germline CDR1 is MNHEY and CDR2 is SMNVEV (reference sequence). The V end lost 7 bases, the J end lost 6 bases, and 16 bases lay between the germline ends. Written as DNA, the CDR3 is TGTGCCAGCACAAAACGGGAGGGTAGTCAGCCCCAGCATTTT. Residues: CASTKREGSQPQHF.

J is TRBJ2-7 and V is TRBV19; perhaps TRBD2 as D (5 bases). Germline V lookup: CDR1 LNHDA, CDR2 SQIVND (reference sequence). V was clipped by 8 bases and J by 2 bases, with 13 bases between them. This CDR3 region has 13 residues. Here the CDR3 reads CASSRNGAYEQYF. CDR3 in DNA: TGTGCCAGTTCGAGGAACGGGGCCTACGAGCAGTACTTC.

The chain carries TRBV6-2 or TRBV6-3 and TRBJ2-7; D perhaps matches TRBD1 (6 bases). The CDR3 is 15 residues long. Per germline, CDR1 MNHEY and CDR2 SVGEGT. Trimming took 6 bases from V and 0 from J, leaving 15 bases between them. The CDR3 region is CASSLPGVPSYEQYF. The CDR3 bases are TGTGCCAGCAGCCTGCCAGGGGTACCCTCCTACGAGCAGTACTTC.

This clone has only one observation. V usage is TRBV7-2 and J usage is TRBJ2-5; 9 bases fit TRBD1. The germline CDR1 and CDR2 sequences are SGHTA and FQGNSA. This CDR3 contains 13 residues. V dropped 5 bases and J dropped 5; count of bases not matched to a gene: 3. As DNA, the CDR3 is TGTGCCAGCAGCAGAGGGACAGGGGAGACCCAGTACTTC. Protein product: CASSRGTGETQYF.

V usage is TRBV27 and J usage is TRBJ1-2; 9 bases are shared with TRBD1. The CDR3 length is 14 residues. With 6 bases clipped from V and 4 bases from J, the junction kept 6 bases outside the gene matches. Germline lookup yields CDR1 MNHEY and CDR2 SMNVEV (reference sequence). The CDR3 spells CASRQDRGPYGYTF. CDR3 bases: TGTGCCAGCAGACAGGACAGGGGTCCCTATGGCTACACCTTC.

This clone was found a few times. The chain carries TRBV24-1 and TRBJ2-2, with a weak D call TRBD1 (6 bases). Trimming cost V 0 bases and J 4 bases, with 11 bases left between them. Per germline, CDR1 KGHDR and CDR2 SFDVKD. The CDR3 has 16 amino acids. CDR3 sequence reads: CATSDLQQGPTGELFF. As DNA, the CDR3 is TGTGCCACCAGTGATTTGCAACAGGGCCCCACCGGGGAGCTGTTTTTT.

This clone was counted a few times. The V gene is TRBV11-2, the J gene TRBJ1-6, with D uncertain. V lost 3 bases, J lost 0 bases, and 6 bases lay in between. Germline loops: CDR1 SGHAT, CDR2 FQNNGV. The CDR3 has 15 residues. CDR3 protein: CASSFTGSYNSPLHF. Here the CDR3 DNA reads TGTGCCAGCAGCTTCACTGGCTCCTATAATTCACCCCTCCACTTT.

In its sample, this clone was seen once. CDR3 amino acids: CSVEVAEGETQYF. CDR3 in DNA: TGCAGCGTTGAAGTAGCGGAGGGAGAGACCCAGTACTTC. The chain employs TRBV29-1 and TRBJ2-5; a weak D match, TRBD2 (6 bases). Trimming left V 1 base short and J 4 bases short, with 10 bases between. The CDR3 sequence is 13 residues long. The V gene's germline CDR1 is SQVTM and CDR2 ANQGSEA.

The V gene is TRBV5-8, the J gene TRBJ1-5; a possible D gene is TRBD1 (6 bases). Trimming pared 0 bases from V and 5 bases from J, leaving 12 bases between. CDR3 length equals 15 residues. The germline gives CDR1 SGHTS, CDR2 YDEGEE. In nucleotides, the CDR3 is TGTGCCAGCAGCTTGGACGGACAGCGCGATCAGCCCCAGCATTTT. Its protein product is CASSLDGQRDQPQHF.

The rearrangement uses TRBV5-6 and TRBJ1-3; D might be TRBD1 (6 bases). V was cut by 2 bases and J by 3 bases, with 15 bases left in between. Germline V gene sequence: CDR1 SGHDT, CDR2 YYEEEE. The CDR3 runs 16 residues. CDR3 region: CASSFGRAGVGNTIYF. As DNA, the CDR3 is TGTGCCAGCAGCTTCGGAAGGGCAGGGGTTGGAAACACCATATATTTT.